This TCR beta chain came from a study of blood T cell repertoires in COVID-19. The germline gives CDR1 SGHDN, CDR2 FVKESK. V lost 3 bases and J lost 4; bases outside the gene matches: 6. The CDR3 runs 14 residues. Generated by immunoSEQ multiplex PCR, the TCRdb table keeps only in-frame clones and is missing some. The table has around 280,000 clones, 87% seen once. The sequencing input was peripheral blood. This sequence was found in a woman aged 45-60 years who had recovered from COVID-19. The rearrangement links TRBV14 to TRBJ2-7; 7 positions agree with TRBD1. CDR3 sequence: CASSQAYRGYEQYF. The CDR3 region has the DNA TGTGCCAGCAGCCAGGCCTACAGGGGATACGAGCAGTACTTC.